The 10 T cell receptor beta chains below were found in one sample sequenced in a study of shared clonotypes between healthy human individuals. Naive CD8 populations comprised CD45RO-negative cells positively selected for CCR7, excluding terminally differentiated effector memory CD45RA+ cells. Sequenced by immunoSEQ multiplex PCR; TCRdb stores in-frame clones only, minus some. The table has more than 2 million clones, around 93% seen once. Input material: naive CD8+ T cells from PBMCs. The receptors stem from a man aged 18 to 35 in good health. Some clones in this sample may be carry-over from other donors' samples.

The CDR3 nucleotides are TGTGCCAGCAGCCTACGGATGGAGGAAAAACTGTTTTTT. Translating it yields CASSLRMEEKLFF. The chain recombines TRBV6-5 with TRBJ1-4; the D is unclear. The germline V and J ends were trimmed by 6 bases and 8 bases, with 13 bases remaining between them. This CDR3 contains 13 residues. Per the germline V gene, CDR1 is MNHEY and CDR2 is SVGAGI.

The chain links TRBV9 to TRBJ2-1; D may be TRBD1 or TRBD2 (5 bases each). The CDR3 extends over 16 amino acids. Trimming stripped 4 bases from V and 12 bases from J, with 26 bases between. Germline CDR1 and CDR2: SGDLS and YYNGEE. The CDR3 loop reads CASSTYRGGLSAGQFF. In DNA form, the CDR3 reads TGTGCCAGCAGCACCTACCGGGGCGGGCTATCGGCTGGGCAGTTCTTC.

A note on this clone: The junction does not match germline at one end; this may be a read error. CDR3 loop: CATSRDGTGRDVIF. As DNA, the CDR3 is TGTGCCACCAGCAGAGATGGGACTGGGAGGGATGTGATTTTT. V is TRBV15 and J is TRBJ1-4, with a tentative D call TRBD1 (5 bases). This CDR3 is built from 14 residues. CDR1 and CDR2 (germline): LNHNV, YYDKDF (reference sequence).

This sequence joins TRBV7-2 and TRBJ2-7; 13 nucleotides match TRBD2. The J segment lost 7 bases and the V segment lost 3 bases, leaving 3 bases of the junction unmatched. The germline V gene encodes CDR1 SGHTA and CDR2 FQGNSA. The CDR3 is 14 residues long. The CDR3 is CASSFLGLAGEQYF. For the CDR3, the DNA is TGTGCCAGCAGCTTCCTGGGACTAGCGGGGGAGCAGTACTTC.

The rearrangement uses TRBV9 and TRBJ2-7; D is undetermined. Germline V CDR1 and CDR2: SGDLS, YYNGEE. The CDR3 is 13 residues long. Deletions cut 4 bases from V and 3 bases from J, with 11 bases between. The DNA of the CDR3 is TGTGCCAGCAGCCAAAGGGTAAACTACGAGCAGTACTTC. This gives the protein CASSQRVNYEQYF.

The gene calls are TRBV27 and TRBJ2-7; D is perhaps TRBD2 (6 bases). Trimming removed 4 bases from V and 2 bases from J, with 18 bases in between. Germline-derived CDR1 and CDR2 are MNHEY and SMNVEV (reference sequence). The CDR3 has 16 amino acids. CDR3 nucleotide sequence: TGTGCCAGCAGTTCCAGCGGCGGGGAATATCCCTACGAGCAGTACTTC. Translated, it gives CASSSSGGEYPYEQYF.

V is TRBV4-1 and J is TRBJ2-3; the match to TRBD2 covers 9 bases. The CDR3 is 16 amino acids. Germline V gene sequence: CDR1 MGHRA, CDR2 YSYEKL. V shed 3 bases, J shed 6 bases, and the junction held 10 bases outside the gene matches. CDR3 region: CASSQLWREGADTQYF. The CDR3 DNA sequence: TGCGCCAGCAGCCAGCTATGGCGGGAGGGGGCGGATACGCAGTATTTT.

Turning to this clone: The identical CDR3 is also encoded by other nucleotide sequences in the sample. This chain connects TRBV27 to TRBJ2-1; unclear D gene. Trimming pared 6 bases from V and 0 bases from J, leaving 12 bases between. The germline V gene has CDR1 MNHEY and CDR2 SMNVEV (reference sequence). The CDR3 sequence is 15 residues long. CDR3 amino acids: CASSLSWGSYNEQFF. CDR3 sequence (DNA): TGTGCCAGCAGCCTCTCCTGGGGCTCCTACAATGAGCAGTTCTTC.

The chain is built from TRBV5-1 and TRBJ1-2, with 8 bases that match TRBD1. The CDR3 consists of 16 residues. V trimming: 1 base; J trimming: 4 bases; junction bases outside the gene matches: 9. Germline CDR1 reads SGHRS; CDR2 reads YFSETQ. In DNA, the CDR3 is TGCGCCAGCAGCTTGCTTTGGGACAGGAACTTCTATGGCTACACCTTC. This sequence encodes CASSLLWDRNFYGYTF.

The chain links TRBV5-1 to TRBJ2-1; TRBD2 matches 9 bases. Per germline, CDR1 SGHRS and CDR2 YFSETQ. The CDR3 has 16 amino acids. The J segment lost 10 bases and the V segment lost 4 bases, leaving 15 bases of the junction unmatched. The DNA for the CDR3 is TGCGCCAGCAGCCCCGGATTGGGCGGGAGGGCCGGCGAGCAGTTCTTC. This encodes CASSPGLGGRAGEQFF.